Following are 15 T cell receptor beta chains from one sample sequenced in a study of regulatory T cells in long-lasting Graves disease. Noted time point: newly diagnosed GD, antithyroid drugs for less than 3 months. From RNA extracted from PBMCs, the TCR library was made. Arm-PCR of CDR3 regions and iRepertoire HTBI primers were the basis on which TCR beta libraries were built. TCRdb processed the multiplex PCR reads anew with MiXCR; each CDR3 protein has one entry. This sample has 400,000 to 450,000 distinct CDR3 sequences, with about 15% found just once. These data were also filed under a second study, of T cells in Graves' hyperthyroidism and ophthalmopathy.

The sample here was peripheral blood mononuclear cells (PBMCs), taken at new diagnosis, from a patient treated with antithyroid drugs. The receptors stem from a woman in her 30s with Graves disease.

This clonotype showed up just a few times. The chain has TRBV30 and TRBJ1-3; a possible D gene is TRBD1 (5 bases). The CDR3 sequence is 14 residues long. V gave up 4 bases and J gave up 1 base, with 11 bases separating them. The germline V gene has CDR1 GTSNPN and CDR2 SVGIG (reference sequence). The DNA for the CDR3 is TGTGCCTGGAACCTGGGGGGGTCTGGAAACACCATATATTTT. This translates into CAWNLGGSGNTIYF.

This chain links TRBV19 with TRBJ2-7; 9 bases map to TRBD2. This CDR3 has 13 amino acids. Trimming removed 7 bases from V and 3 bases from J; junction bases left unmatched: 4. The germline gives CDR1 LNHDA, CDR2 SQIVND (reference sequence). The CDR3 DNA is TGTGCCAGTAAAAGTAGCGGGGGCTACGAGCAGTACTTC. Translation gives CASKSSGGYEQYF. Full variable domain (outside the CDR3, taken from reference TRBV19 and TRBJ2-7): DGGITQSPKYLFRKEGQNVTLSCEQNLNHDAMYWYRQDPGQGLRLIYYSQIVNDFQKGDIAEGYSVSREKKESFPLTVTSAQKNPTAFYLCASKSSGGYEQYFGPGTRLTVT.

V and J are TRBV4-2 and TRBJ2-1; D unresolved. This CDR3 is built from 11 residues. V lost 1 base and J lost 9, with 4 bases in between. Germline-derived CDR1 and CDR2 are LGHNA and YNFKEQ. The CDR3 region is CASSQGREQFF. For the CDR3, the DNA is TGTGCCAGCAGCCAAGGTCGTGAGCAGTTCTTC.

CDR3 in DNA: TGCGCCAGCAGCTTGACGGGAGAGTACGAGCAGTTCTTC. Amino acids: CASSLTGEYEQFF. The rearrangement uses TRBV5-1 and TRBJ2-3; TRBD2 might be the D (6 bases). The J call could be wrong; TRBJ2-1 is a better fit for the DNA end. The length of the CDR3 is 13 residues. Germline lookup yields CDR1 SGHRS and CDR2 YFSETQ.

The chain couples TRBV19 to TRBJ1-2, with a weak D call TRBD1 (6 bases). This CDR3 has 13 amino acids. Germline V gives CDR1 LNHDA, CDR2 SQIVND (reference sequence). V was cut by 5 bases and J by 6 bases, with 13 bases left in between. The CDR3 region has the DNA TGTGCCAGTAGTGCCCAGGGGACCCATGGCTACACCTTC. Amino acids: CASSAQGTHGYTF.

This clonotype has a count of ten or more. This chain uses TRBV3-1 with TRBJ2-1; 10 bases map to TRBD2. This CDR3 spans 13 amino acids. V shed 6 bases, J shed 8 bases, and the junction held 4 bases outside the gene matches. Germline V gives CDR1 LGHDT, CDR2 YNNKEL (reference sequence). For the CDR3, the DNA is TGTGCCAGCAGACCCGGGACTAGCGATGAGCAGTTCTTC. It translates to CASRPGTSDEQFF.

The rearrangement links TRBV7-2 to TRBJ2-7; 8 nucleotides agree with TRBD1. The V and J ends lost 2 bases and 4 bases, in that order; junction bases with no gene match: 7. The CDR3 covers 15 residues. In germline, CDR1 is SGHTA, CDR2 FQGNSA. The DNA for the CDR3 is TGTGCCAGCAGCTTATCCGGGACAGGAGTATACGAGCAGTACTTC. The encoded protein is CASSLSGTGVYEQYF.

This clonotype was found many times. The gene calls are TRBV2 and TRBJ1-1, with 10 bases fitting TRBD1. The ends lost 9 bases at V and 7 bases at J; junction bases unmatched: 5. Per the germline V gene, CDR1 is SNHLY and CDR2 is FYNNEI. The CDR3 contains 12 residues. CDR3 in DNA: TGTGCCAGAGGACAGGGGGACGTTGAAGCTTTCTTT. This encodes CARGQGDVEAFF.

This rearrangement joins TRBV28 to TRBJ1-5, with D maybe TRBD1 (5 bases). The germline V and J ends were trimmed by 3 bases and 5 bases, with 14 bases remaining between them. Germline lookup yields CDR1 MDHEN and CDR2 SYDVKM. The CDR3 is 15 residues long. The CDR3 DNA sequence: TGTGCCAGCAGTTTCGCGGGGGTGGACCATCAGCCCCAGCATTTT. As protein: CASSFAGVDHQPQHF.

This clonotype was counted at least ten times. The chain joins TRBV20-1 to TRBJ2-7; unclear D gene. Germline loops: CDR1 DFQATT, CDR2 SNEGSKA (reference sequence). Trimming left V 3 bases short and J 4 bases short, with 16 bases between. The CDR3 covers 14 residues. The DNA for the CDR3 is TGCAGTGCTAGTGTCCCAGGTTCTGGGTACGAGCAGTACTTC. Residues: CSASVPGSGYEQYF.

The sample holds many counts of this clonotype. This chain uses TRBV6-2 or TRBV6-3 with TRBJ2-5; possibly TRBD1 for D (5 bases). This CDR3 is 15 amino acids long. V was pared by 6 bases and J by 7 bases, with 21 bases between. Germline assignment: CDR1 MNHEY and CDR2 SVGEGT. In DNA form, the CDR3 reads TGTGCCAGCAGCACGGGCAGGGTTTCTTTGCGGACCCAGTACTTC. It is translated as CASSTGRVSLRTQYF.

This clonotype was counted between two and nine times. The gene calls are TRBV20-1 and TRBJ1-6, with TRBD1 as a possible D gene (6 bases). Germline assignment: CDR1 DFQATT and CDR2 SNEGSKA (reference sequence). The CDR3 has 13 amino acids. Deletions cut 6 bases from V and 6 bases from J, with 12 bases between. The CDR3: CSAKTGVNSPLHF. Written as DNA, the CDR3 is TGCAGTGCGAAGACAGGAGTTAATTCACCCCTCCACTTT.

To note about this clonotype: A read error is possible here, since a much larger clone lies one base away. CDR3 in amino acids: CASSSTLSDRYNEQYF. DNA of the CDR3: TGTGCCAGCAGCTCCACACTTTCAGACAGATACAATGAGCAGTACTTC. J is TRBJ2-4 and V is TRBV3-1, with a weak D call TRBD1 (5 bases). Germline CDR1 reads LGHDT; CDR2 reads YNNKEL (reference sequence). The germline V and J ends were trimmed by 5 bases and 13 bases, with 27 bases remaining between them. This CDR3 has 16 residues.

The CDR3 region has the DNA TGTGCTAGTGGTCCCCCGTGGGCCAACGTCCTGACTTTC. It yields the protein CASGPPWANVLTF. This chain uses TRBV12-5 with TRBJ2-6; D is undetermined. This CDR3 is 13 amino acids long. V gave up 5 bases and J gave up 5 bases, with 7 bases separating them. Germline lookup yields CDR1 LGHNT and CDR2 FRNRAP. The variable domain in full, with the rest retrieved from reference TRBV12-5 and TRBJ2-6, is DARVTQTPRHKVTEMGQEVTMRCQPILGHNTVFWYRQTMMQGLELLAYFRNRAPLDDSGMPKDRFSAEMPDATLATLKIQPSEPRDSAVYFCASGPPWANVLTFGAGSRLTVL.

This clonotype was seen repeatedly, ten times or more. The chain couples TRBV20-1 to TRBJ2-3; TRBD2 agrees at 7 bases. The CDR3 has 14 amino acids. Trimming took 1 base from V and 7 from J; bases not matched to a gene: 8. The germline V gene encodes CDR1 DFQATT and CDR2 SNEGSKA (reference sequence). The CDR3 here is CSARGTSQPYTQYF. The DNA for the CDR3 is TGCAGTGCTAGAGGGACTAGTCAGCCCTATACGCAGTATTTT.